This entry lists 10 T cell receptor beta chains sequenced from one sample in a study of shared clonotypes between healthy human individuals. The assay was immunoSEQ multiplex PCR, and TCRdb's table has in-frame clones only and misses some. The profile shows roughly 110,000 clones, around 68% of them singletons. Sequencing used memory CD8+ T cells sorted from blood. The sample's subset: CD45RO+ cells pooled with CCR7-negative TemRA cells. These receptors all come from a woman in her twenties or thirties in good health.

This clone showed up many times. The rearrangement uses TRBV15 and TRBJ2-5; 9 bases match TRBD1. Trimming cost V 3 bases and J 4 bases; bases outside gene matches: 9. The CDR3 is 16 amino acids. The germline V gene has CDR1 LNHNV and CDR2 YYDKDF (reference sequence). The CDR3 reads CATSSEGGTGPETQYF. The CDR3, as DNA: TGTGCCACCAGCAGTGAGGGGGGGACAGGGCCAGAGACCCAGTACTTC.

V is TRBV25-1 and J is TRBJ2-5; possible D gene TRBD2, 5 bases. The V and J ends lost 4 bases and 5 bases respectively, with 17 bases between them. Per the germline V gene, CDR1 is MGHDK and CDR2 is SYGVNS. The CDR3 is made up of 15 amino acids. CDR3 coding DNA: TGTGCCAGCAGTGGCCCCTCCCCTAGCACCGAGACCCAGTACTTC. This gives the protein CASSGPSPSTETQYF. The full variable domain, in which reference TRBV25-1 and TRBJ2-5 provide the parts outside the CDR3, is EADIYQTPRYLVIGTGKKITLECSQTMGHDKMYWYQQDPGMELHLIHYSYGVNSTEKGDLSSESTVSRIRTEHFPLTLESARPSHTSQYLCASSGPSPSTETQYFGPGTRLLVL.

There are a few counts of this clone. The rearrangement links TRBV4-1 to TRBJ1-2; 8 positions agree with TRBD1. This CDR3 is 16 amino acids long. Germline assignment: CDR1 MGHRA and CDR2 YSYEKL. The trim removed 4 bases at V and 2 bases at J, leaving 9 bases unmatched. CDR3 nucleotide sequence: TGCGCCAGCAGCCTTGGGACAGGCCCACTAAACTATGGCTACACCTTC. Translating it yields CASSLGTGPLNYGYTF.

This chain connects TRBV9 to TRBJ2-4; D uncertain. V dropped 0 bases and J dropped 0 bases, with 4 bases sitting between them. The CDR3 spans 14 residues. Looked up from germline, CDR1 is SGDLS and CDR2 is YYNGEE. CDR3 nucleotide sequence: TGTGCCAGCAGCGTAGGCCTAGCCAAAAACATTCAGTACTTC. Protein product: CASSVGLAKNIQYF.

This clone was picked up a small number of times. V usage is TRBV2 and J usage is TRBJ2-5; 8 bases fit TRBD2. V shed 6 bases, J shed 1 base, and the junction held 7 bases outside the gene matches. CDR1 and CDR2 (germline): SNHLY, FYNNEI. CDR3 length: 15 amino acids. The CDR3 spells CASSVETSVQETQYF. DNA of the CDR3: TGTGCCAGCAGCGTAGAGACTAGCGTCCAAGAGACCCAGTACTTC.

In the case of this clone: The same CDR3 is also encoded by other DNA sequences in this sample. The rearrangement links TRBV27 to TRBJ2-1; TRBD2 matches at 9 bases. The CDR3 contains 15 residues. The germline V gene has CDR1 MNHEY and CDR2 SMNVEV (reference sequence). The V segment lost 5 bases and the J segment 2 bases; nucleotides outside the gene matches: 4. The CDR3 here is CASSMTSGAYNEQFF. CDR3 in DNA: TGTGCCAGCAGTATGACTAGCGGTGCCTACAATGAGCAGTTCTTC.

This clone has a handful of counts. The chain has TRBV4-1 and TRBJ2-7, with D perhaps TRBD1 or TRBD2 (5 bases each). This CDR3 has 16 residues. Looked up from germline, CDR1 is MGHRA and CDR2 is YSYEKL. V was trimmed by 5 bases and J by 0 bases, leaving 17 bases between them. CDR3 loop: CASSDATGTNSYEQYF. The CDR3 DNA follows: TGCGCCAGCAGCGACGCTACCGGGACGAACTCCTACGAGCAGTACTTC.

This clone was observed many times. This rearrangement joins TRBV6-5 to TRBJ1-6; tentatively, D is TRBD1 (5 bases). The CDR3 loop spans 15 amino acids. Germline CDR1 MNHEY, CDR2 SVGAGI. V gave up 2 bases and J gave up 7 bases, with 12 bases separating them. This CDR3 is CASSYLDKPNSPLHF. The CDR3 DNA is TGTGCCAGCAGTTACCTGGACAAGCCCAATTCACCCCTCCACTTT.

The chain uses TRBV10-1 and TRBJ2-7; either TRBD1 or TRBD2 may fit D (6 bases each). V was pared by 5 bases and J by 4 bases, with 18 bases between. CDR3 size: 15 residues. Germline V gene sequence: CDR1 WNHNN, CDR2 SYGVQD (reference sequence). The CDR3 is CASSMGTSGRYEQYF. The CDR3 nucleotides read TGCGCCAGCAGTATGGGGACATCGGGGAGGTACGAGCAGTACTTC.

The chain couples TRBV10-3 to TRBJ2-7; a possible D gene is TRBD2 (6 bases). Germline CDR1 is ENHRY and CDR2 is SYGVKD. Trimming took off 8 bases at V and 4 bases at J, with 9 bases between the two ends. The CDR3 length is 11 residues. The CDR3 DNA is TGTGCCATCGCTAGCGCGTACGAGCAGTACTTC. This sequence encodes CAIASAYEQYF.